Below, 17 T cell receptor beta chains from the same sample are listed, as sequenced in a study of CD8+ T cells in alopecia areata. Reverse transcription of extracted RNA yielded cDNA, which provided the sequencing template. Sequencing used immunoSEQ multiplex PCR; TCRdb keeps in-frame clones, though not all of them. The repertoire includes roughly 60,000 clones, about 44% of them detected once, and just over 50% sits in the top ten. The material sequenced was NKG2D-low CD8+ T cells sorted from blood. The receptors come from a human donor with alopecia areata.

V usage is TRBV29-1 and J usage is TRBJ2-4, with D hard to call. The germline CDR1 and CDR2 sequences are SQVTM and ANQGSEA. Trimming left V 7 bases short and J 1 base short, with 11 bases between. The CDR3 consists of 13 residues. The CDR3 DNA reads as TGCAGCGCTGGTGTGGGGGCCAAAAACATTCAGTACTTC. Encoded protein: CSAGVGAKNIQYF.

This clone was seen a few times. DNA of the CDR3: TGTGCCAGCAGCTTAACAGGCTCTCCCTATGGCTACACCTTC. Translating it yields CASSLTGSPYGYTF. The rearrangement joins TRBV7-9 to TRBJ1-2, with D perhaps matching TRBD1 (5 bases). V was cut by 2 bases and J by 4 bases, with 11 bases left in between. CDR1 is SEHNR and CDR2 is FQNEAQ in the germline V gene (reference sequence). The CDR3 extends over 14 amino acids.

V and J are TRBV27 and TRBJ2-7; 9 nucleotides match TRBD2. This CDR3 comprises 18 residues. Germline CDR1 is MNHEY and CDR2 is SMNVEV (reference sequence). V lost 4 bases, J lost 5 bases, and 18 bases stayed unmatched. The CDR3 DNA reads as TGTGCCAGCAGTTCTAAGCCCCCCCGGGGCGGGAGGGCCAACGAGCAGTACTTC. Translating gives CASSSKPPRGGRANEQYF.

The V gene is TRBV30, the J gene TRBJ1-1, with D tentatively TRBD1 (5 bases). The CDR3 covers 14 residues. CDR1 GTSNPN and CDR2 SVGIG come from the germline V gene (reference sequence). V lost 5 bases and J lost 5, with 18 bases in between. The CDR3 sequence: CAWALLGGGTEAFF. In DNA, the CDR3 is TGTGCCTGGGCTCTTCTGGGGGGAGGAACTGAAGCTTTCTTT. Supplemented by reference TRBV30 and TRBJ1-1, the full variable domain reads SQTIHQWPATLVQPVGSPLSLECTVEGTSNPNLYWYRQAAGRGLQLLFYSVGIGQISSEVPQNLSASRPQDRQFILSSKKLLLSDSGFYLCAWALLGGGTEAFFGQGTRLTVV.

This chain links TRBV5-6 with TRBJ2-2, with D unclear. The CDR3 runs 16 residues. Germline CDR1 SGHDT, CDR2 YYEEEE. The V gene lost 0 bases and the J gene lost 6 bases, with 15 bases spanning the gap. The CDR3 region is CASSLGVSRRPGELFF. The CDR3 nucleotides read TGTGCCAGCAGCTTGGGGGTGAGTCGGAGACCCGGGGAGCTGTTTTTT.

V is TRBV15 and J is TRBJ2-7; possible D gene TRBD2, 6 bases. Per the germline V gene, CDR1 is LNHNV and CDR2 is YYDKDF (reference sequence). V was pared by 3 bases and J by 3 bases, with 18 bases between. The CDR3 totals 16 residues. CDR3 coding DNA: TGTGCCACCAGCAGCACCCGGGACTTCCCGGGCTACGAGCAGTACTTC. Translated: CATSSTRDFPGYEQYF.

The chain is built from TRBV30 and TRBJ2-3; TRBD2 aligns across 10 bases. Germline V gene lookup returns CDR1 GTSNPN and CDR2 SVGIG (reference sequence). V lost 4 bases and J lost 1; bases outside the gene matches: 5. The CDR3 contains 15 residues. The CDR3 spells CAWTEGTSGTDTQYF. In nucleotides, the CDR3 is TGTGCCTGGACAGAAGGGACTAGCGGCACAGATACGCAGTATTTT. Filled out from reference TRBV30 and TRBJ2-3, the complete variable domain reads SQTIHQWPATLVQPVGSPLSLECTVEGTSNPNLYWYRQAAGRGLQLLFYSVGIGQISSEVPQNLSASRPQDRQFILSSKKLLLSDSGFYLCAWTEGTSGTDTQYFGPGTRLTVL.

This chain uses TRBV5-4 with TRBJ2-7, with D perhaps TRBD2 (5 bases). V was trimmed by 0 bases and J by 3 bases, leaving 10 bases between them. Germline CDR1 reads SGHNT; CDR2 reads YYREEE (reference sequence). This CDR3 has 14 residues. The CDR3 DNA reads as TGTGCCAGCAGCTTGGCGGGCAGCGGCTACGAGCAGTACTTC. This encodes CASSLAGSGYEQYF.

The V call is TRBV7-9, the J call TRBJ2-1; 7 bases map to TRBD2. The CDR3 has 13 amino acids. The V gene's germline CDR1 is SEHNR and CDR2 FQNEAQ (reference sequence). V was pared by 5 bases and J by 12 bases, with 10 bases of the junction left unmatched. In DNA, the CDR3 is TGTGCCAGCAGCCTGTACCTAGCGGAGTGGCAGTTCTTC. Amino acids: CASSLYLAEWQFF. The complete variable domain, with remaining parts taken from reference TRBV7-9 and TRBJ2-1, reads DTGVSQNPRHKITKRGQNVTFRCDPISEHNRLYWYRQTLGQGPEFLTYFQNEAQLEKSRLLSDRFSAERPKGSFSTLEIQRTEQGDSAMYLCASSLYLAEWQFFGPGTRLTVL.

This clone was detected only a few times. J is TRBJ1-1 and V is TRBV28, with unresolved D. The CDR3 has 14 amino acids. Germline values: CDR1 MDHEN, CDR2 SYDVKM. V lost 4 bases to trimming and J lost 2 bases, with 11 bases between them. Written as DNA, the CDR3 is TGTGCCAGCAGTTCGTCCACAGACAACACTGAAGCTTTCTTT. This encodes CASSSSTDNTEAFF.

The chain's CDR3 is CAISEERSYEQYF. The CDR3 DNA is TGTGCCATCTCGGAAGAGCGGTCCTACGAGCAGTACTTC. V usage is TRBV10-3 and J usage is TRBJ2-7; D is possibly TRBD2 (5 bases). From germline, CDR1 is ENHRY and CDR2 SYGVKD. V was pared by 8 bases and J by 1 base, with 12 bases between. The CDR3 is made up of 13 amino acids.

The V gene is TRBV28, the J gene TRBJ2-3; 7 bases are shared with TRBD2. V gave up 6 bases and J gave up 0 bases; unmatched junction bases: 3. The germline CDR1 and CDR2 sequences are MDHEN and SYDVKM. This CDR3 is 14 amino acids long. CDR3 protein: CASSSSGSTDTQYF. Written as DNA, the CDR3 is TGTGCCAGCAGCTCTAGCGGTAGCACAGATACGCAGTATTTT.

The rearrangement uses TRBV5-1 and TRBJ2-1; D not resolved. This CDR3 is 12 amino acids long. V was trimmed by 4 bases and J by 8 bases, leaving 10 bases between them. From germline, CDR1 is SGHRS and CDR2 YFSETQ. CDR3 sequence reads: CASSPRSDEQFF. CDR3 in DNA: TGCGCCAGCAGCCCACGCTCGGATGAGCAGTTCTTC.

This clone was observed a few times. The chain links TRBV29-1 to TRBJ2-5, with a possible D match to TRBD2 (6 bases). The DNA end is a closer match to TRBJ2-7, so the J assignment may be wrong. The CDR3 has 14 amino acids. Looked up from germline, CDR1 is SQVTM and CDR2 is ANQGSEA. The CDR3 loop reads CSVRGGGRNYEQYF. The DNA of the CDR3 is TGCAGCGTGCGGGGCGGCGGGCGGAATTACGAGCAGTACTTC.

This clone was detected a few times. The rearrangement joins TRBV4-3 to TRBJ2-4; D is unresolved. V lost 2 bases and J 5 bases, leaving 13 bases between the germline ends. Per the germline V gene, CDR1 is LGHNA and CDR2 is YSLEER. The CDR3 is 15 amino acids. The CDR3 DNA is TGCGCCAGCAGCCAATCCCGCAACCCCCAAAACATTCAGTACTTC. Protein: CASSQSRNPQNIQYF.

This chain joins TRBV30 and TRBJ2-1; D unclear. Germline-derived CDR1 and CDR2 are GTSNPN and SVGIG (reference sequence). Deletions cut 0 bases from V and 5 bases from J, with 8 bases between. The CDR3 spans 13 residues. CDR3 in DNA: TGTGCCTGGAGTGTACTGGAGCACAATGAGCAGTTCTTC. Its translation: CAWSVLEHNEQFF.

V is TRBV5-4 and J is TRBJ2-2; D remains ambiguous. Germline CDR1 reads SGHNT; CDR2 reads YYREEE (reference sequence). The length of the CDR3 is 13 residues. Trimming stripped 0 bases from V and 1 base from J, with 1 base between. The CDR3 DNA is TGTGCCAGCAGCTTGGGGAACACCGGGGAGCTGTTTTTT. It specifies CASSLGNTGELFF. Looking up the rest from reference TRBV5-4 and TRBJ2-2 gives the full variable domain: ETGVTQSPTHLIKTRGQQVTLRCSSQSGHNTVSWYQQALGQGPQFIFQYYREEENGRGNFPPRFSGLQFPNYSSELNVNALELDDSALYLCASSLGNTGELFFGEGSRLTVL.